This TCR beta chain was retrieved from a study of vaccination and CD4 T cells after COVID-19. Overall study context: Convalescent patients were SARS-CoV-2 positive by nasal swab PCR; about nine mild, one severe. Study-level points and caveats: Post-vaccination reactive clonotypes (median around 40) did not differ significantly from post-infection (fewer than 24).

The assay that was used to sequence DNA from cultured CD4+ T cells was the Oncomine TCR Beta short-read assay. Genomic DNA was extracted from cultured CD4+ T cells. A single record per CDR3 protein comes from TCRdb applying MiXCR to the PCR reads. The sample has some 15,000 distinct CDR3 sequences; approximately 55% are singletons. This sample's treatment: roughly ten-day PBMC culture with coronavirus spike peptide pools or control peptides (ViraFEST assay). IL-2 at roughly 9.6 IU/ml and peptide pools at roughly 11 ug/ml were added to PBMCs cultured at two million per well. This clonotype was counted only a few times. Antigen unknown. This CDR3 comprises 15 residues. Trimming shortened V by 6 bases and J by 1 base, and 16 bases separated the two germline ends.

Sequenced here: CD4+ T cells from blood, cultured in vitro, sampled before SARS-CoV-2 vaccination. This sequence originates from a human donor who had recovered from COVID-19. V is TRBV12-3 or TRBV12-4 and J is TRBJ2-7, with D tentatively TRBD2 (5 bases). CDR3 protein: CASSRREAASYEQYF. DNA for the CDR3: TGTGCCAGCAGCCGCCGGGAAGCCGCGTCCTACGAGCAGTACTTC.